These T cell receptor beta chains were read from a single sample in a study of T cells after posttransplantation cyclophosphamide. The table came from immunoSEQ multiplex PCR; TCRdb's copy has only in-frame clones and leaves some out. The sample shows some 64,000 clones, 85% to 95% of them seen only once. The specimen was PBMCs. Source of these receptors: a woman in her 30s in good health and a related stem cell transplant donor. Both conserved end residues are part of each CDR3.

TRBJ1-1 | TRBV28 | CASRSGKAFF
TRBJ1-2 | TRBV25-1 | CASSGTGGAYGYTF
TRBJ1-2 | TRBV6-5 | CASSSGTGANYGYTF
TRBJ1-6 | TRBV5-1 | CASSLSQGGNSPLHF
TRBJ1-4 | TRBV6-1 | CASSELQGFPEKLFF
TRBJ2-7 | TRBV6-1 | CASSAQGQGVGNRYEQYF
TRBJ2-3 | TRBV7-2 | CASSPRGQGFTDTQYF
TRBJ2-1 | TRBV5-4 | CASSLGTSGGLLGPQFF
TRBJ2-5 | TRBV4-2 | CASSQDQSGGVGWQETQYF
TRBJ2-7 | TRBV4-3 | CASSGAGGEQYF
TRBJ2-7 | TRBV5-1 | CASGPGQAYSYEQYF
TRBJ2-2 | TRBV6-6 | CASSYRGGGLTGELFF
TRBJ2-5 | TRBV2 | CASSARTGVETQYF
TRBJ1-4 | TRBV19 | CASSVQGNNEKLFF
TRBJ2-1 | TRBV7-2 | CASSPRQGLYNEQFF
TRBJ1-1 | TRBV7-2 | CASSLDTGGYTEAFF
TRBJ2-1 | TRBV15 | CATADGGVHEQFF
TRBJ1-4 | TRBV29-1 | CSARTGDEKLFF
TRBJ2-7 | TRBV5-5 | CASSLTSGGYYEQYF
TRBJ1-6 | TRBV4-2 | CASNQGWGSPLHF
TRBJ1-5 | TRBV21-1 | CASRFSGQLNQPQHF
TRBJ1-5 | TRBV6-1 | CASSFATSNQPQHF
TRBJ2-2 | TRBV7-3 | CASSGQGAQGAGELFF
TRBJ2-3 | TRBV7-2 | CASSPRAAGRTDTQYF
TRBJ2-5 | TRBV2 | CASSSKETQYF
TRBJ1-5 | TRBV4-2 | CASSQVATAGVRQPQHF
TRBJ2-1 | TRBV14 | CASSPSVVLAGGLGEQFF
TRBJ1-1 | TRBV4-3 | CASSQEGQASDEAFF
TRBJ1-2 | TRBV14 | CASSSQGQGSGYTF
TRBJ2-7 | TRBV19 | CARVAHFRDRWYEQYF
TRBJ2-3 | TRBV4-3 | CASSQEAGVMSGDTDTQYF
TRBJ1-3 | TRBV2 | CASTRPRTGSGNTIYF
TRBJ1-2 | TRBV5-8 | CASSFGGDDYGYTF
TRBJ2-5 | TRBV5-6 | CASSPITSGGVETQYF
TRBJ1-2 | TRBV5-4 | CASSLGQGQYNYGYTF
TRBJ1-5 | TRBV7-3 | CASSLGQGQPQHF
TRBJ1-1 | TRBV10-1 | CASSAGRDTEAFF
TRBJ2-1 | TRBV2 | CASSDEGGISGEQFF
TRBJ1-6 | TRBV5-1 | CASSFSGGSSPLHF